One sample yielded the 32 T cell receptor beta chains listed below, sequenced in a study of T cell repertoires in cytomegalovirus infection. Each CDR3 protein gets one entry after TCRdb re-called the reads with MiXCR. The table has under 120,000 distinct CDR3 sequences, roughly 41% seen once. Their antigens remain unidentified. This sample comprised CD8+ T cells from cultured PBMCs, obtained from culture after CMV antigen stimulation. These receptors came from a human donor in good health (CMV status not recorded). Some clones in this sample may be carry-over from other donors' samples.

The V and J genes are TRBV7-9 and TRBJ1-1; D call uncertain. The CDR3 covers 14 residues. Germline CDR1 SEHNR, CDR2 FQNEAQ (reference sequence). Trimming took 4 bases from V and 1 from J, leaving 10 bases between them. The CDR3 nucleotides are TGTGCCAGCAGCTCAACTAATGGGAACACTGAAGCTTTCTTT. Its protein product is CASSSTNGNTEAFF.

This clonotype occurred many times. The chain has TRBV4-1 and TRBJ1-2; no clear D gene. Trimming pared 0 bases from V and 8 bases from J, leaving 13 bases between. CDR1 MGHRA and CDR2 YSYEKL come from the germline V gene. This CDR3 is built from 14 residues. Here the CDR3 reads CASSQDKGWKGYTF. The CDR3 DNA reads as TGCGCCAGCAGCCAAGATAAGGGCTGGAAGGGCTACACCTTC.

This clonotype has a handful of counts. The chain uses TRBV27 and TRBJ1-6; D is possibly TRBD1 (6 bases). The germline V gene encodes CDR1 MNHEY and CDR2 SMNVEV (reference sequence). The CDR3 is made up of 14 amino acids. Trimming pared 5 bases from V and 9 bases from J, leaving 14 bases between. CDR3 sequence (DNA): TGTGCCAGCAGTCCCCCAGGGGCGGTTTCACCCCTCCACTTT. Encoded protein: CASSPPGAVSPLHF.

The chain is built from TRBV14 and TRBJ1-6; D is unclear. V dropped 0 bases and J dropped 3 bases, with 3 bases sitting between them. CDR3 length: 14 amino acids. From germline, CDR1 is SGHDN and CDR2 FVKESK. CDR3: CASSQDLYNSPLHF. The DNA for the CDR3 is TGTGCCAGCAGCCAAGATCTCTATAATTCACCCCTCCACTTT.

The rearrangement joins TRBV7-9 to TRBJ1-3; 7 positions match TRBD1. Germline V gene data show CDR1 as SEHNR and CDR2 as FQNEAQ (reference sequence). The CDR3 sequence is 14 residues long. The J segment lost 3 bases and the V segment lost 5 bases, leaving 4 bases of the junction unmatched. The CDR3 reads CASSPRQGGNTIYF. The CDR3 nucleotides read TGTGCCAGCAGCCCGAGACAGGGTGGAAACACCATATATTTT. Filled out from reference TRBV7-9 and TRBJ1-3, the complete variable domain reads DTGVSQNPRHKITKRGQNVTFRCDPISEHNRLYWYRQTLGQGPEFLTYFQNEAQLEKSRLLSDRFSAERPKGSFSTLEIQRTEQGDSAMYLCASSPRQGGNTIYFGEGSWLTVV.

J is TRBJ1-5 and V is TRBV11-3; D gene ambiguous. V lost 5 bases and J lost 1, with 21 bases in between. This CDR3 has 18 residues. The V gene's germline CDR1 is SGHNT and CDR2 YENEEA. The CDR3 DNA follows: TGTGCCAGCAGCCCCCAGATAGGTTCGAGAATAAGCAATCAGCCCCAGCATTTT. It encodes CASSPQIGSRISNQPQHF.

This chain links TRBV2 with TRBJ2-1; TRBD2 matches at 13 bases. The CDR3 extends over 14 amino acids. J gave up 10 bases and V 8 bases, and 8 bases lay outside the gene matches. The germline gives CDR1 SNHLY, CDR2 FYNNEI. CDR3 DNA sequence: TGTGCCAGCCGACTAGCGGGGGGTTATGGAGAGCAGTTCTTC. This gives the protein CASRLAGGYGEQFF.

This clonotype was recorded only once. V gene TRBV12-3 or TRBV12-4 combines with J gene TRBJ2-3, with D unclear. Trimming removed 2 bases at V and 1 base at J, with 4 bases between. This CDR3 comprises 13 residues. CDR3 amino acids: CASSLTRTDTQYF. As DNA, the CDR3 is TGTGCCAGCAGTTTAACTCGCACAGATACGCAGTATTTT.

This clonotype was detected only a few times. The CDR3, as DNA: TGTGCCAGCAGCCAAGATCCAGGGGGCGATCAGCCCCAGCATTTT. Translating it yields CASSQDPGGDQPQHF. V and J are TRBV4-2 and TRBJ1-5; 8 nucleotides align to TRBD1. Germline trimming cut 0 bases from V and 5 bases from J; bases unmatched to any gene: 3. The CDR3 totals 15 residues. The germline gives CDR1 LGHNA, CDR2 YNFKEQ.

J is TRBJ1-6 and V is TRBV27; 7 bases are shared with TRBD1. This CDR3 is built from 15 residues. Per the germline V gene, CDR1 is MNHEY and CDR2 is SMNVEV (reference sequence). V was clipped by 5 bases and J by 4 bases; unmatched bases: 5. CDR3 amino acids: CASSPPGQYNSPLHF. The CDR3 region has the DNA TGTGCCAGCAGTCCACCGGGACAGTATAATTCACCCCTCCACTTT.

This chain joins TRBV27 and TRBJ2-2; D call uncertain. The CDR3 spans 12 residues. Germline-derived CDR1 and CDR2 are MNHEY and SMNVEV (reference sequence). V was clipped by 1 base and J by 4 bases, with 1 base between them. CDR3 protein: CASSLFTGELFF. The CDR3 DNA sequence: TGTGCCAGCAGTTTATTCACCGGGGAGCTGTTTTTT.

The chain uses TRBV27 and TRBJ1-5; D gene uncertain. Trimming removed 5 bases from V and 3 bases from J, with 5 bases in between. This CDR3 comprises 12 residues. Per the germline V gene, CDR1 is MNHEY and CDR2 is SMNVEV (reference sequence). The CDR3 nucleotides read TGTGCCAGCAGTCAGACCAATCAGCCCCAGCATTTT. Protein sequence: CASSQTNQPQHF.

This sequence joins TRBV7-2 and TRBJ2-3, with a tentative D call TRBD2 (6 bases). The CDR3 totals 15 residues. V was trimmed by 5 bases and J by 0 bases, leaving 12 bases between them. Germline CDR1 and CDR2: SGHTA and FQGNSA. CDR3 loop: CASSRAGPSTDTQYF. DNA for the CDR3: TGTGCCAGCAGCCGAGCGGGTCCTAGCACAGATACGCAGTATTTT.

There are a few counts of this clonotype. The J gene is TRBJ1-1, the V gene TRBV12-3 or TRBV12-4, with D possibly being TRBD1 (5 bases). The CDR3 is 13 amino acids. The germline V and J ends were trimmed by 6 bases and 5 bases, with 13 bases remaining between them. CDR3 sequence (DNA): TGTGCCAGCAGCCCCAGGGTGCCGACTGAAGCTTTCTTT. This sequence encodes CASSPRVPTEAFF.

This chain connects TRBV7-3 to TRBJ2-3; D tentatively fits TRBD1 or TRBD2 (6 bases each). This CDR3 is built from 15 residues. V gave up 1 base and J gave up 3 bases, with 11 bases separating them. Per the germline V gene, CDR1 is SGHTA and CDR2 is FQGTGA. CDR3 nucleotide sequence: TGTGCCAGCAGCTTAAAGGGGGGCGGGACAGATACGCAGTATTTT. Its protein is CASSLKGGGTDTQYF.

This rearrangement joins TRBV29-1 to TRBJ2-3; unclear D gene. This CDR3 spans 13 amino acids. CDR1 is SQVTM and CDR2 is ANQGSEA in the germline V gene. Trimming took off 0 bases at V and 2 bases at J, with 6 bases between the two ends. The CDR3 DNA reads as TGCAGCGTTGAAGATCCTACCACAGATACGCAGTATTTT. Translating gives CSVEDPTTDTQYF.

The chain uses TRBV24-1 and TRBJ1-5, with 8 bases fitting TRBD1. From germline, CDR1 is KGHDR and CDR2 SFDVKD. V shed 7 bases, J shed 3 bases, and the junction held 4 bases outside the gene matches. The CDR3 has 14 residues. The CDR3 loop is CATSPGGSNQPQHF. CDR3 coding DNA: TGTGCCACCAGCCCAGGGGGCTCCAATCAGCCCCAGCATTTT.

The chain links TRBV28 to TRBJ1-1, with 8 bases fitting TRBD1. The trim removed 7 bases at V and 5 bases at J, leaving 9 bases unmatched. This CDR3 region has 14 residues. Germline CDR1 and CDR2: MDHEN and SYDVKM. The CDR3 nucleotides read TGTGCCAGCACCAAGACAGGGGCGGGGACTGAAGCTTTCTTT. Amino acids: CASTKTGAGTEAFF. Filled out from reference TRBV28 and TRBJ1-1, the complete variable domain reads DVKVTQSSRYLVKRTGEKVFLECVQDMDHENMFWYRQDPGLGLRLIYFSYDVKMKEKGDIPEGYSVSREKKERFSLILESASTNQTSMYLCASTKTGAGTEAFFGQGTRLTVV.

The sample holds one count of this clonotype. The chain employs TRBV19 and TRBJ2-3; tentative D call: TRBD2 (5 bases). This CDR3 has 14 residues. V was cut by 3 bases and J by 4 bases, with 11 bases left in between. Per the germline V gene, CDR1 is LNHDA and CDR2 is SQIVND (reference sequence). The CDR3 reads CASSIEDSADTQYF. As DNA, the CDR3 is TGTGCCAGTAGTATTGAGGACTCGGCAGATACGCAGTATTTT.

The chain links TRBV19 to TRBJ1-2, with 8 bases aligning to TRBD1. CDR3 length: 15 residues. V was pared by 2 bases and J by 6 bases, with 8 bases of the junction left unmatched. Germline CDR1 and CDR2: LNHDA and SQIVND (reference sequence). The CDR3 here is CASSIIVWTGNGYTF. The CDR3 DNA reads as TGTGCCAGTAGTATAATAGTATGGACAGGGAATGGCTACACCTTC.

This clonotype occurred a few times. V is TRBV11-2 and J is TRBJ2-3, with 8 bases lining up with TRBD2. CDR1 and CDR2 (germline): SGHAT, FQNNGV. The CDR3 totals 16 residues. With V trimmed by 3 bases and J by 5 bases, 10 bases remained unmatched. The CDR3 coding sequence is TGTGCCAGCAGCTTGGACGGGGGGGTGCTGGGAGATACGCAGTATTTT. As protein: CASSLDGGVLGDTQYF. Drawing the rest from reference TRBV11-2 and TRBJ2-3, the complete variable domain is EAGVAQSPRYKIIEKRQSVAFWCNPISGHATLYWYQQILGQGPKLLIQFQNNGVVDDSQLPKDRFSAERLKGVDSTLKIQPAKLEDSAVYLCASSLDGGVLGDTQYFGPGTRLTVL.

The rearrangement links TRBV4-2 to TRBJ2-7; D is possibly TRBD1 (6 bases). The ends were cut back, 4 bases at V and 5 bases at J, with 15 bases in the middle. Germline CDR1 is LGHNA and CDR2 is YNFKEQ. The CDR3 is 14 residues long. DNA of the CDR3: TGTGCCAGCAGCCGGGACATGTTTTCGAACGAGCAGTACTTC. Translating gives CASSRDMFSNEQYF.

This clonotype was counted only a few times. The CDR3 sequence is CASSPRGDRYEQYF. Written as DNA, the CDR3 is TGTGCCAGCAGCCCGCGGGGGGACCGCTACGAGCAGTACTTC. The rearrangement links TRBV7-6 to TRBJ2-7; 8 bases fit TRBD2. CDR3 size: 14 residues. In germline, CDR1 is SGHVS, CDR2 FNYEAQ. V was pared by 5 bases and J by 3 bases, with 6 bases of the junction left unmatched.

This chain joins TRBV7-4 and TRBJ2-7; D uncertain. V lost 3 bases, J lost 2 bases, and 14 bases lay in between. The CDR3 is 15 residues long. Germline V lookup: CDR1 SGHVT, CDR2 SQSDAQ. This chain's CDR3 is CASSFGPTATYEQYF. The CDR3 DNA follows: TGTGCCAGCAGCTTCGGACCGACGGCCACCTACGAGCAGTACTTC.

The chain combines TRBV5-4 with TRBJ2-3; TRBD2 might be the D (6 bases). The CDR3 totals 16 residues. Trimming shortened V by 1 base and J by 5 bases, and 17 bases separated the two germline ends. Germline values: CDR1 SGHNT, CDR2 YYREEE (reference sequence). CDR3 loop: CASSLWGGGLGDTQYF. DNA of the CDR3: TGTGCCAGCAGCTTGTGGGGTGGAGGGCTAGGAGATACGCAGTATTTT.

V and J are TRBV28 and TRBJ2-2; TRBD2 matches 9 bases. V dropped 4 bases and J dropped 2; count of bases not matched to a gene: 14. The CDR3 extends over 19 amino acids. CDR1 MDHEN and CDR2 SYDVKM come from the germline V gene. The CDR3: CASSSRYGSGGRNTGELFF. CDR3 sequence (DNA): TGTGCCAGCAGTTCCCGTTATGGTAGCGGGGGCAGAAACACCGGGGAGCTGTTTTTT.

There are many counts of this clonotype. The rearrangement joins TRBV7-9 to TRBJ1-3; no firm D call. Per germline, CDR1 SEHNR and CDR2 FQNEAQ (reference sequence). The CDR3 runs to 14 residues. V shed 7 bases and J shed 0 bases, with 10 bases lying between them. The CDR3 DNA reads TGTGCCAGCATCTACGGGGTCTCTGGAAACACCATATATTTT. This codes for CASIYGVSGNTIYF.

This clonotype has just a few counts. The rearrangement joins TRBV27 to TRBJ1-2, with TRBD1 matching 9 bases. There are 16 residues in the CDR3. The germline V gene encodes CDR1 MNHEY and CDR2 SMNVEV (reference sequence). Trimming at V came to 1 base and at J to 9 bases, leaving 12 bases not matched to a gene. As DNA, the CDR3 is TGTGCCAGCAGTTTATTAGAGTCGGGGGACAGGGATCGCTACACCTTC. It yields the protein CASSLLESGDRDRYTF.

This clonotype was observed once. The chain is built from TRBV5-3 and TRBJ2-1, with 7 bases that match TRBD2. TRBV5-3 is designated an ORF whose function remains uncertain. Trimming at V came to 8 bases and at J to 5 bases, leaving 7 bases not matched to a gene. This CDR3 spans 13 amino acids. The CDR3 sequence: CASRGLGDNEQFF. Here the CDR3 DNA reads TGTGCCAGCAGAGGACTAGGGGACAATGAGCAGTTCTTC.

This clonotype showed up many times. The chain combines TRBV4-1 with TRBJ2-3; TRBD1 matches at 10 bases. There are 16 residues in the CDR3. Germline CDR1 and CDR2: MGHRA and YSYEKL. The junction had 6 bases not matched to a gene; V was cut back by 3 bases and J by 3 bases. In nucleotides, the CDR3 is TGCGCCAGCAGCCAGAGGGACAGGGGCCTTACAGATACGCAGTATTTT. Protein product: CASSQRDRGLTDTQYF.

The chain links TRBV28 to TRBJ2-7; D is possibly TRBD2 (5 bases). Trimming removed 5 bases from V and 2 bases from J, with 22 bases in between. The germline V gene has CDR1 MDHEN and CDR2 SYDVKM. The CDR3 has 17 residues. This CDR3 reads CASSPLRGSSATYEQYF. CDR3 coding DNA: TGTGCCAGCAGTCCCCTTCGGGGTTCTTCGGCGACCTACGAGCAGTACTTC.

The chain joins TRBV7-9 to TRBJ2-6; 7 bases are shared with TRBD1. Germline V gives CDR1 SEHNR, CDR2 FQNEAQ (reference sequence). V was pared by 5 bases and J by 0 bases, with 7 bases of the junction left unmatched. The length of the CDR3 is 17 residues. CDR3 nucleotides: TGTGCCAGCAGCGCCCGGGACAGTTCCTCTGGGGCCAACGTCCTGACTTTC. Translating gives CASSARDSSSGANVLTF.